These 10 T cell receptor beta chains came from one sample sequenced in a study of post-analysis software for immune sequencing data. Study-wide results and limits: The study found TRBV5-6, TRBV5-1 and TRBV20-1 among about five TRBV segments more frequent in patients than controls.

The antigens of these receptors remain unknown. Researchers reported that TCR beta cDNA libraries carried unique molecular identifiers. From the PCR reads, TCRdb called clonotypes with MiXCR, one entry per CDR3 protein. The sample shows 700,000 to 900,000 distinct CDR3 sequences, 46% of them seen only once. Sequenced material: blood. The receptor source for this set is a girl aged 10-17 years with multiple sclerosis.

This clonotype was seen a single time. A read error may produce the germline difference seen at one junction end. CDR3 DNA: TGTGCCAGCAGCCGGACAGGGGGAGGAGATATGCAGTATTTT. Translating gives CASSRTGGGDMQYF. The chain has TRBV12-3 or TRBV12-4 and TRBJ2-3, with 10 nucleotides matching TRBD1. This CDR3 has 14 residues.

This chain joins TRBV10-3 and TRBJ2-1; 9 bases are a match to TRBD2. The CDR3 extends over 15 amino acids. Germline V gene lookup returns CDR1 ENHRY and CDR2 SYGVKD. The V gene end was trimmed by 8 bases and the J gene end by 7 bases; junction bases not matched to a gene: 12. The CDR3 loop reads CAIGGAGGPSNEQFF. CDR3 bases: TGTGCCATCGGTGGGGCGGGAGGGCCGTCGAATGAGCAGTTCTTC.

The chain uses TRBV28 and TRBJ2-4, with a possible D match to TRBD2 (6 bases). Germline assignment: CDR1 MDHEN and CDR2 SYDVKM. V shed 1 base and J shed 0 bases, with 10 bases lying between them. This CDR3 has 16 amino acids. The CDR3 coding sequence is TGTGCCAGCAGTTTATCCGAAGCGGGAGCCAAAAACATTCAGTACTTC. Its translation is CASSLSEAGAKNIQYF.

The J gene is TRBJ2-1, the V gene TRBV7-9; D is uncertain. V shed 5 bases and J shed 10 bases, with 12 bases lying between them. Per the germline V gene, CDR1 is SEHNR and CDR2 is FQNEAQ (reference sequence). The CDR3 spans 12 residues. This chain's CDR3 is CASSLPAGEQFF. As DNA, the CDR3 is TGTGCCAGCAGCCTACCGGCCGGGGAGCAGTTCTTC.

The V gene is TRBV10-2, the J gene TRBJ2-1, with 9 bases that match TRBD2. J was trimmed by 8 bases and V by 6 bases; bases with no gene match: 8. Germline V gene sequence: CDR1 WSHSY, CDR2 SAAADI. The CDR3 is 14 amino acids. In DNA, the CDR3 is TGCGCCAGCAGGTTTAGCGGGAGAGGAGATGAGCAGTTCTTC. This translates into CASRFSGRGDEQFF.

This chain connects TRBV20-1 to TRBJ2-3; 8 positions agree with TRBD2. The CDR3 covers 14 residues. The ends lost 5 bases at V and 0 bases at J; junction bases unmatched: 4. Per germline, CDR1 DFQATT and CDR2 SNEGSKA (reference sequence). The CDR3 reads CSAPLAGSTDTQYF. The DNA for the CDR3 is TGCAGTGCTCCTTTAGCGGGGAGCACAGATACGCAGTATTTT.

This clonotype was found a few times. The CDR3 reads CAGNRDLTYNEQFF. In nucleotides, the CDR3 is TGTGCCGGCAATCGGGACCTCACCTACAATGAGCAGTTCTTC. The chain combines TRBV6-1 with TRBJ2-1; D possibly matches TRBD1 or TRBD2 (5 bases each). Germline V gene lookup returns CDR1 MNHNS and CDR2 SASEGT. This CDR3 has 14 residues. Trimming shortened V by 11 bases and J by 2 bases, and 16 bases separated the two germline ends.

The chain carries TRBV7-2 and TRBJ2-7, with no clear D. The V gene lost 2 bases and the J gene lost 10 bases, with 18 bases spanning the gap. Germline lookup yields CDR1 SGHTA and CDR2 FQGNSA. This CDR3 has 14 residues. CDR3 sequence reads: CASSLNGGAVRQYF. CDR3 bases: TGTGCCAGCAGCTTAAACGGCGGAGCCGTCCGTCAGTACTTC.

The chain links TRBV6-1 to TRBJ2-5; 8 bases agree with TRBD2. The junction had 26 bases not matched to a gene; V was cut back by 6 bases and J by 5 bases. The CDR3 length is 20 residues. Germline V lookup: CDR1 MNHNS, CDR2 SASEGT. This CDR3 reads CASSTAASGHLPSSRETQYF. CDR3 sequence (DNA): TGTGCCAGCAGCACGGCGGCTAGCGGGCACCTCCCCTCATCAAGGGAGACCCAGTACTTC.

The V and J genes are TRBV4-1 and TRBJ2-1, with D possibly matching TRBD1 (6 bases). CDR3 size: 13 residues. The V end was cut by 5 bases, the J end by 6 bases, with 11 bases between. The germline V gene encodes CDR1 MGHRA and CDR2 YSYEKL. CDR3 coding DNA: TGCGCCAGCAGCTTGGGGGCCACCAATGAGCAGTTCTTC. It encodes CASSLGATNEQFF.